The 24 T cell receptor beta chains in this list originate from one sample, sequenced in a study of T-cell reconstitution after alpha-beta-depleted transplantation in children. Researchers prepared the TCRbeta library using unique molecular identifiers, the study reports. TCRdb used MiXCR to reprocess the PCR reads, holding one entry per CDR3 protein. The data hold just under 250,000 distinct CDR3 sequences, with 25% observed a single time. The sequenced sample was PBMCs, obtained before TCRalphabeta/CD19-depleted stem cell transplant. The receptor set was obtained from a girl under 10 years old with Fanconi anemia, due to receive a stem cell transplant.

This clonotype was detected a few times. V is TRBV29-1 and J is TRBJ2-3; D is possibly TRBD2 (5 bases). CDR1 SQVTM and CDR2 ANQGSEA come from the germline V gene. The V and J ends lost 6 bases and 6 bases respectively, with 7 bases between them. The CDR3 spans 10 residues. The CDR3 sequence: CSVERDTQYF. CDR3 in DNA: TGCAGCGTCGAGCGGGATACGCAGTATTTT.

This clonotype was seen repeatedly, ten times or more. This chain links TRBV20-1 with TRBJ2-1; no reliable D call. CDR1 DFQATT and CDR2 SNEGSKA come from the germline V gene (reference sequence). V lost 7 bases, J lost 3 bases, and 22 bases lay in between. The CDR3 length is 16 residues. The CDR3 here is CSVNPPGRPLYNEQFF. The CDR3 DNA follows: TGCAGTGTCAATCCCCCGGGCAGGCCCCTCTACAATGAGCAGTTCTTC.

The genes are TRBV11-2 and TRBJ1-2, with D maybe TRBD1 (6 bases). CDR1 SGHAT and CDR2 FQNNGV come from the germline V gene. V was pared by 0 bases and J by 8 bases, with 10 bases between. CDR3 length equals 13 residues. CDR3 sequence: CASSLDRGQGYTF. The CDR3 region has the DNA TGTGCCAGCAGCTTAGACAGGGGTCAGGGCTACACCTTC.

The genes are TRBV11-3 and TRBJ2-2; the D gene is possibly TRBD2 (6 bases). The CDR3 contains 14 residues. Germline loops: CDR1 SGHNT, CDR2 YENEEA. Trimming stripped 5 bases from V and 4 bases from J, with 11 bases between. This chain's CDR3 is CASSAGPSTGELFF. In DNA form, the CDR3 reads TGTGCCAGCAGCGCGGGACCATCCACCGGGGAGCTGTTTTTT.

This clonotype was seen ten or more times. The chain joins TRBV7-9 to TRBJ2-7; 7 bases are a match to TRBD2. After removal of 5 bases from V and 5 bases from J, the junction contained 9 bases not matched to a gene. Germline V gene lookup returns CDR1 SEHNR and CDR2 FQNEAQ (reference sequence). The CDR3 loop spans 14 amino acids. DNA of the CDR3: TGTGCCAGCAGCGCCCTAGCGGAACGCGACGAGCAGTACTTC. It translates to CASSALAERDEQYF.

This clonotype was seen a handful of times. The chain couples TRBV5-1 to TRBJ2-1; 13 nucleotides align to TRBD2. Trimming removed 4 bases from V and 8 bases from J; junction bases left unmatched: 6. The germline gives CDR1 SGHRS, CDR2 YFSETQ. The CDR3 sequence is 15 residues long. The CDR3 region has the DNA TGCGCCAGCAGCCCGGGACTAGCGGGAATCGATGAGCAGTTCTTC. It specifies CASSPGLAGIDEQFF.

V gene TRBV7-3 combines with J gene TRBJ2-1; the D is unclear. This CDR3 comprises 18 residues. CDR1 is SGHTA and CDR2 is FQGTGA in the germline V gene. V dropped 2 bases and J dropped 0 bases, with 17 bases sitting between them. The CDR3 spells CASSLAQIIPLSYNEQFF. In DNA form, the CDR3 reads TGTGCCAGCAGCTTAGCCCAAATCATACCACTCTCCTACAATGAGCAGTTCTTC.

The chain employs TRBV29-1 and TRBJ2-7; 8 bases align to TRBD2. The CDR3 sequence is 15 residues long. With 6 bases clipped from V and 2 bases from J, the junction kept 12 bases outside the gene matches. CDR1 is SQVTM and CDR2 is ANQGSEA in the germline V gene. The CDR3 loop reads CSVLDSGGYPYEQYF. The CDR3 DNA reads as TGCAGCGTACTAGACAGCGGGGGCTACCCCTACGAGCAGTACTTC.

This clonotype appeared many times. This chain links TRBV7-6 with TRBJ1-1, with 7 positions matching TRBD1. The CDR3 runs to 16 residues. Germline values: CDR1 SGHVS, CDR2 FNYEAQ. V lost 5 bases, J lost 1 base, and 10 bases stayed unmatched. The CDR3 DNA sequence: TGTGCCAGCAGCCCGGGACAGTTCCCCTCGAACACTGAAGCTTTCTTT. Protein sequence: CASSPGQFPSNTEAFF.

In this sample, this clonotype turned up many times. This chain links TRBV5-1 with TRBJ2-1, with 9 bases fitting TRBD2. CDR3 size: 15 residues. Looked up from germline, CDR1 is SGHRS and CDR2 is YFSETQ. V lost 4 bases, J lost 5 bases, and 7 bases stayed unmatched. The CDR3 loop is CASSPPAGGDNEQFF. The CDR3 DNA is TGCGCCAGCAGCCCCCCCGCGGGGGGGGACAATGAGCAGTTCTTC.

This sequence joins TRBV24-1 and TRBJ2-5, with D possibly TRBD2 on 5 matching bases. Trimming shortened V by 3 bases and J by 2 bases, and 9 bases separated the two germline ends. The length of the CDR3 is 14 residues. Germline V gene sequence: CDR1 KGHDR, CDR2 SFDVKD. CDR3 nucleotide sequence: TGTGCCACCAGTGATCGGACGGGACAAGAGACCCAGTACTTC. Its protein product is CATSDRTGQETQYF.

The chain has TRBV28 and TRBJ2-7; D remains ambiguous. V dropped 6 bases and J dropped 3 bases, with 6 bases sitting between them. CDR3 length: 11 amino acids. CDR1 and CDR2 (germline): MDHEN, SYDVKM. The CDR3 DNA follows: TGTGCCAGCAGCGTATACTACGAGCAGTACTTC. This encodes CASSVYYEQYF.

The rearrangement joins TRBV10-3 to TRBJ2-7, with 8 bases identical to TRBD1. The CDR3 length is 12 residues. The germline gives CDR1 ENHRY, CDR2 SYGVKD. Trimming took 7 bases from V and 5 from J; bases not matched to a gene: 4. The CDR3 is CAIMADRDEQYF. CDR3 sequence (DNA): TGTGCCATCATGGCGGACAGGGACGAGCAGTACTTC.

The DNA of the CDR3 is TGTGCCAGCAGTTCCACTATGGACAGGGGAGGCTATGAGCAGTTCTTC. Translating it yields CASSSTMDRGGYEQFF. The chain is built from TRBV6-5 and TRBJ2-1; 9 positions match TRBD1. Germline lookup yields CDR1 MNHEY and CDR2 SVGAGI. The CDR3 contains 16 residues. V lost 4 bases and J lost 8; bases outside the gene matches: 12.

The table lists this clonotype with many counts. This chain links TRBV10-3 with TRBJ2-5, with no clear D. V was cut by 6 bases and J by 1 base, with 12 bases left in between. The length of the CDR3 is 14 residues. CDR1 and CDR2 from the germline V gene are ENHRY and SYGVKD. The DNA for the CDR3 is TGTGCCATCAGCAGGCCCGACGTCCAAGAGACCCAGTACTTC. Its translation: CAISRPDVQETQYF.

This sequence joins TRBV12-2 and TRBJ2-7; the table's D call of TRBD1 was not tested on the DNA. TRBV12-2 is a pseudogene locus. This CDR3 region has 22 residues. The CDR3 region is CASRLATQGPLPSCGPSYEQYF. In DNA form, the CDR3 reads TGTGCAAGTCGCCTCGCTACACAGGGACCTTTACCATCTTGTGGGCCTTCCTACGAGCAGTACTTC.

Here the CDR3 DNA reads TGTGCCAGTAGTCCGGGGACAGGGGGCACCACAGATACGCAGTATTTT. This sequence encodes CASSPGTGGTTDTQYF. The chain has TRBV19 and TRBJ2-3; 12 bases line up with TRBD1. The germline CDR1 and CDR2 sequences are LNHDA and SQIVND (reference sequence). The V and J ends lost 5 bases and 2 bases, in that order; junction bases with no gene match: 5. The CDR3 consists of 16 residues.

This clonotype has at least ten counts. The J gene is TRBJ2-3, the V gene TRBV20-1; a weak D match, TRBD2 (5 bases). The CDR3 totals 12 residues. V shed 1 base and J shed 7 bases, with 9 bases lying between them. CDR1 is DFQATT, CDR2 SNEGSKA, per germline (reference sequence). The CDR3 DNA reads TGCAGTGCTAGAGGGACTGCTCATACGCAGTATTTT. It codes for CSARGTAHTQYF.

This clonotype was detected many times. CDR3 amino acids: CASSLAGGQGFTTDTQYF. In nucleotides, the CDR3 is TGTGCCAGCAGTCTCGCAGGGGGGCAGGGTTTCACCACAGATACGCAGTATTTT. The genes are TRBV6-1 and TRBJ2-3, with D maybe TRBD1 (7 bases). Trimming stripped 5 bases from V and 2 bases from J, with 23 bases between. Germline assignment: CDR1 MNHNS and CDR2 SASEGT. The CDR3 consists of 18 residues.

The V gene is TRBV11-2, the J gene TRBJ2-7; D remains unclear. The CDR3 covers 17 residues. Germline CDR1 reads SGHAT; CDR2 reads FQNNGV. With 0 bases removed from V and 3 bases from J, the gap between germline ends came to 18 bases. The CDR3 region is CASSLDYSLKLGYEQYF. The CDR3 nucleotides are TGTGCCAGCAGCTTAGATTACAGCTTGAAATTAGGCTACGAGCAGTACTTC.

The J gene is TRBJ2-1, the V gene TRBV29-1; D call uncertain. Germline V CDR1 and CDR2: SQVTM, ANQGSEA. This CDR3 contains 11 residues. Trimming pared 2 bases from V and 7 bases from J, leaving 6 bases between. The CDR3: CSVEIANEQFF. The CDR3 DNA is TGCAGCGTTGAAATTGCGAATGAGCAGTTCTTC.

This clonotype appeared many times. The genes are TRBV29-1 and TRBJ2-7; D is unresolved. The CDR3 extends over 11 amino acids. The V and J ends lost 2 bases and 2 bases respectively, with 4 bases between them. The V gene's germline CDR1 is SQVTM and CDR2 ANQGSEA. CDR3 sequence: CSVERAYEQYF. The CDR3 nucleotides read TGCAGCGTTGAAAGGGCCTACGAGCAGTACTTC.

This clonotype was observed at least ten times. The J gene is TRBJ2-3, the V gene TRBV7-3, with a possible D match to TRBD2 (6 bases). Germline CDR1 reads SGHTA; CDR2 reads FQGTGA. The CDR3 covers 15 residues. The V and J ends lost 4 bases and 0 bases respectively, with 11 bases between them. CDR3 nucleotide sequence: TGTGCCAGCAGCTCCGGGACTCATAGCACAGATACGCAGTATTTT. Protein product: CASSSGTHSTDTQYF.

CDR3 residues: CASRGLPYEQYF. CDR3 coding DNA: TGTGCCAGCAGGGGGTTACCCTACGAGCAGTACTTC. The chain recombines TRBV28 with TRBJ2-7, with D unresolved. Germline V gene sequence: CDR1 MDHEN, CDR2 SYDVKM. The CDR3 spans 12 residues. Deletions cut 6 bases from V and 2 bases from J, with 8 bases between.